This TCR beta chain was recovered during a study of blood T cell repertoires in COVID-19. The overall study: Sources were T cells, B-cell-depleted T cells, or PBMCs; the material itself was cDNA or gDNA.

The protocol was immunoSEQ multiplex PCR, while the TCRdb copy is restricted to in-frame clones and leaves out a portion. The profile covers 200,000 to 250,000 clones, with nearly 90% appearing a single time and under 14% taken by the ten largest. The study drew participants aged about 18 to 89 years from 20 to 30 US areas. Donors in Cohort 3 who had recovered were those with two negative PCRs, healthcare professional clearance, or resolution of their symptoms. The germline V and J ends were trimmed by 3 bases and 3 bases, with 6 bases remaining between them. The germline gives CDR1 DFQATT, CDR2 SNEGSKA (reference sequence). The CDR3 extends over 12 amino acids.

The chain uses TRBV20-1 and TRBJ1-5; unclear D gene. The TCR sequence derives from a young man who had recovered from COVID-19. Sequences were obtained from PBMCs or T cells enriched from blood (not recorded which). The CDR3 DNA reads as TGCAGTGCTAGTGACCTCAATCAGCCCCAGCATTTT. Translation gives CSASDLNQPQHF.